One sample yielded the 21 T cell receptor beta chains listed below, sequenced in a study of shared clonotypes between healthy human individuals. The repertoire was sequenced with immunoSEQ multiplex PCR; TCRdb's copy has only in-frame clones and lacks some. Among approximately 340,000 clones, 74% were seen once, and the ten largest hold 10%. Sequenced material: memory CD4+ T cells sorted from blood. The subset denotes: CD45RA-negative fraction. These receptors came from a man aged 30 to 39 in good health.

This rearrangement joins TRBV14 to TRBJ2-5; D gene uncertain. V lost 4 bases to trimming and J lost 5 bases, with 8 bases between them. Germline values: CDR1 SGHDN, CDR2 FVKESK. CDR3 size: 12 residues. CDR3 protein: CASSPSRETQYF. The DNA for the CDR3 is TGTGCCAGCAGCCCGAGTCGTGAGACCCAGTACTTC.

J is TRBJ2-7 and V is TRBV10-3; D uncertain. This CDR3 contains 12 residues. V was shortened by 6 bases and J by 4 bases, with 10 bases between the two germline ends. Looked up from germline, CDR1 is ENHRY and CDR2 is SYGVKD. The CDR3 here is CAISDTAYEQYF. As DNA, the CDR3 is TGTGCCATCAGCGATACAGCTTACGAGCAGTACTTC.

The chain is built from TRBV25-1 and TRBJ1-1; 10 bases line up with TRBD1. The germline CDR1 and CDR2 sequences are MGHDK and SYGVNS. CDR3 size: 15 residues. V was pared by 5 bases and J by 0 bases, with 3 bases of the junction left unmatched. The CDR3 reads CASSPGQGLNTEAFF. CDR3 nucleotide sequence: TGTGCCAGCAGTCCGGGACAGGGGTTGAACACTGAAGCTTTCTTT.

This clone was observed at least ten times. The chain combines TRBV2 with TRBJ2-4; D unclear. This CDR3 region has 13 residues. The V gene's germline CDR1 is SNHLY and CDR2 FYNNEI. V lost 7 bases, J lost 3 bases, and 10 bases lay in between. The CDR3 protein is CASTRQSKNIQYF. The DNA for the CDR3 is TGTGCCAGCACACGTCAAAGCAAAAACATTCAGTACTTC.

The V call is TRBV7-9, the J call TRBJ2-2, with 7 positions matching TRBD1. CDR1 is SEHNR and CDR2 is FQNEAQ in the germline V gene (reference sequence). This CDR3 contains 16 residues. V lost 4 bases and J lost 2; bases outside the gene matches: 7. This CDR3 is CASSSGGTVNTGELFF. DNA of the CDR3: TGTGCCAGCAGCTCCGGTGGGACAGTAAACACCGGGGAGCTGTTTTTT.

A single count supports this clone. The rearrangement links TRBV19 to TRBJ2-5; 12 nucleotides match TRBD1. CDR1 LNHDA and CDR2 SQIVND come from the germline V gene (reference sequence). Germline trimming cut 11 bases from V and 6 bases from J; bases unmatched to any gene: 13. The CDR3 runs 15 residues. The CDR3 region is CASTGGTGGAKTQYF. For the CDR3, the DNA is TGTGCCTCTACTGGGGGGACAGGGGGCGCGAAGACCCAGTACTTC.

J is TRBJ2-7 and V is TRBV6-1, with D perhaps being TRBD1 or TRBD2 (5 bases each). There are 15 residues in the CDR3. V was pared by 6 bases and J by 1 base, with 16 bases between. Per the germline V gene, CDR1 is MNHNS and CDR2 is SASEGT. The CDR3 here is CASSSNWGSSYEQYF. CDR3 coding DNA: TGTGCCAGCAGCTCAAATTGGGGGTCTTCCTACGAGCAGTACTTC.

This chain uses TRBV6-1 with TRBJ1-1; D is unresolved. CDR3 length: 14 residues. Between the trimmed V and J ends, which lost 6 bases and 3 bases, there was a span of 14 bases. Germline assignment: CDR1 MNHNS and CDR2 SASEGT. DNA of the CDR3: TGTGCCAGCAGGAGGGCAGGCGGGTACACTGAAGCTTTCTTT. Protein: CASRRAGGYTEAFF.

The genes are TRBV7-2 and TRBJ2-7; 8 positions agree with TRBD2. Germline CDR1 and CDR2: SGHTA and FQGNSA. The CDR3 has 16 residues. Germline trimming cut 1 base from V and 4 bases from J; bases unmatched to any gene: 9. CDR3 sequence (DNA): TGTGCCAGCAGCTTAGGGTCAGGACTAGCACTTTACGAGCAGTACTTC. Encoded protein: CASSLGSGLALYEQYF.

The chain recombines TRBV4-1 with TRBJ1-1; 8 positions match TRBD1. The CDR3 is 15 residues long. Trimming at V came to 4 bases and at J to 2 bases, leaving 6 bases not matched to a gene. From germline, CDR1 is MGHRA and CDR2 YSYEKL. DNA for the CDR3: TGCGCCAGCAGCCGGCGAGGACAGGGTAACACTGAAGCTTTCTTT. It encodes CASSRRGQGNTEAFF.

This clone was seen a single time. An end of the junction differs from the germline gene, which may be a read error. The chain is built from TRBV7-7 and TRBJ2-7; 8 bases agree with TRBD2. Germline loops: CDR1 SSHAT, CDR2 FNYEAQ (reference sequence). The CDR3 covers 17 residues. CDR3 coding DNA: TGTGCTAGCAGCTTACGGCCCCTTACTAGCGGTACTGACGAGCAGTACTTC. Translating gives CASSLRPLTSGTDEQYF.

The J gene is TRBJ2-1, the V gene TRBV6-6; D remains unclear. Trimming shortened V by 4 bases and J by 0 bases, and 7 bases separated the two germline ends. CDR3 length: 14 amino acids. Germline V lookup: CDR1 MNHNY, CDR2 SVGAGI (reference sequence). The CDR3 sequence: CASSLASSYNEQFF. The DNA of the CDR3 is TGTGCCAGCAGTTTAGCAAGCTCCTACAATGAGCAGTTCTTC.

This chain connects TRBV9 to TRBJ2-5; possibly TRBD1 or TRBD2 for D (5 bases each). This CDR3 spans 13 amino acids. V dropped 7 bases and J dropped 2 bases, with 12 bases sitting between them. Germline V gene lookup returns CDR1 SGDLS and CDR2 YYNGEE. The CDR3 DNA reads TGTGCCAGCGGGGGTAGTGCTCAAGAGACCCAGTACTTC. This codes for CASGGSAQETQYF.

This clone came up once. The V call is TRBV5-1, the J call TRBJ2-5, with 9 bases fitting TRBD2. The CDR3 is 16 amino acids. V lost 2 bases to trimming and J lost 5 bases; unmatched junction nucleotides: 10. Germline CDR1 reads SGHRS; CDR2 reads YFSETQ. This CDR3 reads CASSFDPTSGGETQYF. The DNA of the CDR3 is TGCGCCAGCAGCTTCGACCCGACTAGCGGAGGGGAGACCCAGTACTTC.

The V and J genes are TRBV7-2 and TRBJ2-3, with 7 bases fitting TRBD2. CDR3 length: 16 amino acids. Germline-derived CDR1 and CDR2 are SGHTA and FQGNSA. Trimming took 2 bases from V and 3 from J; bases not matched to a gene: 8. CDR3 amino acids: CASSLLSGGGTDTQYF. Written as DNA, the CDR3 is TGTGCCAGCAGCTTACTCTCGGGAGGCGGAACAGATACGCAGTATTTT.

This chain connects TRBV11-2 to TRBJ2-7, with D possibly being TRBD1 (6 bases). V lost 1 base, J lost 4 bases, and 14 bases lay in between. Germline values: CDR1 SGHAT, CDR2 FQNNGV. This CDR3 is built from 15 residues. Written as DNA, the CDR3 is TGTGCCAGCAGCTTAGTCACAGGGCGGAATTACGAGCAGTACTTC. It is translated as CASSLVTGRNYEQYF.

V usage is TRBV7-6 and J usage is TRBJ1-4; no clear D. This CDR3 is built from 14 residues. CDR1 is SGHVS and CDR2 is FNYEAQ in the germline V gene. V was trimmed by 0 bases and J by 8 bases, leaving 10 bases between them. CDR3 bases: TGTGCCAGCAGCTTAGCCCGGCCGTGGGAAAAACTGTTTTTT. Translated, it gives CASSLARPWEKLFF.

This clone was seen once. CDR3 region: CAISNERTKNEQFF. The DNA for the CDR3 is TGTGCCATCAGTAACGAGAGGACAAAGAATGAGCAGTTCTTC. The V gene is TRBV10-3, the J gene TRBJ2-1, with D possibly TRBD1 on 5 matching bases. The length of the CDR3 is 14 residues. Germline V lookup: CDR1 ENHRY, CDR2 SYGVKD. Between the trimmed V and J ends, which lost 5 bases and 7 bases, there was a span of 15 bases.

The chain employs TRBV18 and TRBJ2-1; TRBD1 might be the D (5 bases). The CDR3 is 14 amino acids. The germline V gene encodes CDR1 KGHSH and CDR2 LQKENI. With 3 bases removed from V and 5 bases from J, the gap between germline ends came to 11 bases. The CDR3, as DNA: TGTGCCAGCTCACCGTATACAGGAAACAATGAGCAGTTCTTC. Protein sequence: CASSPYTGNNEQFF.

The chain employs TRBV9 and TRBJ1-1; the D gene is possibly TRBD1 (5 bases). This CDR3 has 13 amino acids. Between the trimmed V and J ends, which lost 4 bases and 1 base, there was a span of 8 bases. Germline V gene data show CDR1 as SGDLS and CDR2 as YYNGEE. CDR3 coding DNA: TGTGCCAGCAGCCGGGACTGGAACACTGAAGCTTTCTTT. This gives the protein CASSRDWNTEAFF.

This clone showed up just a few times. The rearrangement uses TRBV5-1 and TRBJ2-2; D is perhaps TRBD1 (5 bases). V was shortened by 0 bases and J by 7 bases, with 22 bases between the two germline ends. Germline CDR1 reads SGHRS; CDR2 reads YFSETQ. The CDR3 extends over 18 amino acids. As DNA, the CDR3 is TGCGCCAGCAGCTTGGCCCCAGGGCAGGGCGATGTGATCGGGGAGCTGTTTTTT. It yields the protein CASSLAPGQGDVIGELFF.